The T cell receptor (beta chain) under discussion was sequenced for a study of human T cells and chemical hapten exposure. The CDR3 is made up of 12 amino acids. The V end was cut by 5 bases, the J end by 6 bases, with 14 bases between. Looked up from germline, CDR1 is DFQATT and CDR2 is SNEGSKA (reference sequence). Within the library, unique molecular identifiers were attached to each individual cDNA molecule. In the original workflow: A per-sample median of roughly 100,000 TCRs was observed, with a range of 23,224 to 690,600. From the RACE reads, TCRdb called clonotypes with MiXCR, one entry per CDR3 protein. The authors' filters were not applied to this entry. The sample lists tens of thousands of distinct CDR3 sequences, around 10% occurring once. The sample holds many counts of this clonotype. Time point meaning: patch test 3, about 24 weeks after DPC sensitization. This sample's treatment: therapeutic diphenylcyclopropenone sensitization with weekly scalp DPC.

The sequencing here drew on whole blood, taken in connection with sensitization to the hapten diphenylcyclopropenone (DPC). The TCR comes from a woman aged 50 to 60 with alopecia areata. Some clones in this sample may be carry-over from other donors' samples. The chain links TRBV20-1 to TRBJ2-7; D might be TRBD1 (5 bases). Written as DNA, the CDR3 is TGCAGTGCTCCGAACTTGCAGGGCGAGCAGTACTTC. Amino acids: CSAPNLQGEQYF.